One and the same sample provided the 13 T cell receptor beta chains below, sequenced in a study of blood T cell repertoires in COVID-19. The data were produced by immunoSEQ multiplex PCR, yet TCRdb's version contains in-frame clones alone and is incomplete. The repertoire holds fewer than 250,000 clones, about four fifths seen once, with about 3.8% in the top ten. Source material: PBMCs or T cells enriched from blood (not recorded which). Receptors were obtained from a woman aged 35 to 49 who had been exposed to COVID-19.

This clone was seen once. This rearrangement joins TRBV7-8 to TRBJ1-1; TRBD1 might be the D (5 bases). Germline V CDR1 and CDR2: SGHVS, FQNEAQ. CDR3 length equals 13 residues. Trimming took off 5 bases at V and 11 bases at J, with 18 bases between the two ends. CDR3 bases: TGTGCCAGCAGCCCACTTAGTGGCAGGGATGCTTTCTTT. Residues: CASSPLSGRDAFF.

CDR3 protein: CATSSGTEAFF. The CDR3 bases are TGTGCCACCAGTTCGGGGACTGAAGCTTTCTTT. This chain connects TRBV24-1 to TRBJ1-1; D remains unclear. There are 11 residues in the CDR3. Germline V gene data show CDR1 as KGHDR and CDR2 as SFDVKD. Trimming left V 6 bases short and J 5 bases short, with 6 bases between.

The rearrangement joins TRBV29-1 to TRBJ2-7, with D possibly TRBD1 on 6 matching bases. Trimming removed 5 bases at V and 0 bases at J, with 11 bases between. The CDR3 totals 13 residues. Per germline, CDR1 SQVTM and CDR2 ANQGSEA. CDR3 sequence reads: CSVTGLLSYEQYF. The CDR3 coding sequence is TGCAGCGTTACAGGGCTGCTCTCCTACGAGCAGTACTTC.

J is TRBJ1-1 and V is TRBV28; TRBD1 aligns across 9 bases. The trim removed 6 bases at V and 0 bases at J, leaving 8 bases unmatched. The CDR3 has 16 amino acids. The V gene's germline CDR1 is MDHEN and CDR2 SYDVKM. The CDR3 sequence is CASRLGQGSMNTEAFF. For the CDR3, the DNA is TGTGCCAGCAGACTGGGACAGGGTTCGATGAACACTGAAGCTTTCTTT.

The chain links TRBV2 to TRBJ1-1, with D perhaps matching TRBD1 (6 bases). The CDR3 is made up of 16 amino acids. Germline V gene sequence: CDR1 SNHLY, CDR2 FYNNEI. V was pared by 2 bases and J by 1 base, with 14 bases between. The CDR3 sequence is CASSEFPQGPNTEAFF. CDR3 DNA sequence: TGTGCCAGCAGTGAATTTCCCCAGGGGCCGAACACTGAAGCTTTCTTT. Complete variable domain (other parts from reference TRBV2 and TRBJ1-1): EPEVTQTPSHQVTQMGQEVILRCVPISNHLYFYWYRQILGQKVEFLVSFYNNEISEKSEIFDDQFSVERPDGSNFTLKIRSTKLEDSAMYFCASSEFPQGPNTEAFFGQGTRLTVV.

The table lists this clone with a count of one. The gene calls are TRBV18 and TRBJ1-2; D uncertain. This CDR3 comprises 13 residues. From germline, CDR1 is KGHSH and CDR2 LQKENI. Trimming left V 0 bases short and J 5 bases short, with 7 bases between. The CDR3: CASSPPGSYGYTF. In DNA, the CDR3 is TGTGCCAGCTCACCACCGGGCAGTTATGGCTACACCTTC. The full variable domain, with the rest looked up from reference TRBV18 and TRBJ1-2, is NAGVMQNPRHLVRRRGQEARLRCSPMKGHSHVYWYRQLPEEGLKFMVYLQKENIIDESGMPKERFSAEFPKEGPSILRIQQVVRGDSAAYFCASSPPGSYGYTFGSGTRLTVV.

The sample holds one count of this clone. The chain couples TRBV5-5 to TRBJ2-1; D perhaps matches TRBD1 (5 bases). The CDR3 covers 15 residues. Germline assignment: CDR1 SGHKS and CDR2 YYEKEE (reference sequence). V lost 0 bases and J lost 7, with 14 bases in between. The CDR3 protein is CASSLAQGMGNEQFF. In DNA, the CDR3 is TGTGCCAGCAGCTTGGCGCAGGGTATGGGGAATGAGCAGTTCTTC.

The genes are TRBV7-9 and TRBJ1-2, with unresolved D. The CDR3 covers 14 residues. Germline V lookup: CDR1 SEHNR, CDR2 FQNEAQ (reference sequence). V was cut by 1 base and J by 5 bases, with 11 bases left in between. This CDR3 reads CASSLDQAGYGYTF. The CDR3 DNA is TGTGCCAGCAGCTTAGATCAAGCGGGATATGGCTACACCTTC.

The rearrangement uses TRBV6-5 and TRBJ2-3; D is ambiguous. V lost 5 bases, J lost 9 bases, and 15 bases lay in between. The CDR3 runs 13 residues. The germline V gene has CDR1 MNHEY and CDR2 SVGAGI. The CDR3, as DNA: TGTGCCAGCAGTAGCCCCCGAGCGAGCACGCAGTATTTT. Its translation: CASSSPRASTQYF.

V gene TRBV7-2 combines with J gene TRBJ2-2; 7 bases line up with TRBD1. Losses at the gene ends were 1 base for V and 4 bases for J; bases not matched to a gene: 6. This CDR3 comprises 16 residues. CDR1 is SGHTA and CDR2 is FQGNSA in the germline V gene. The CDR3 nucleotides read TGTGCCAGCAGCTTAGGGGCCAGGGGGAGCACCGGGGAGCTGTTTTTT. It yields the protein CASSLGARGSTGELFF.

The V call is TRBV19, the J call TRBJ2-1; TRBD1 is a possible D gene (6 bases). Trimming took off 3 bases at V and 2 bases at J, with 11 bases between the two ends. This CDR3 has 15 amino acids. Germline CDR1 reads LNHDA; CDR2 reads SQIVND (reference sequence). DNA for the CDR3: TGTGCCAGTAGTATCACAGGGTTCACCTACAATGAGCAGTTCTTC. Residues: CASSITGFTYNEQFF.

The CDR3 spells CASSPGQGISSYNEQFF. The CDR3 DNA reads as TGTGCCAGCAGTCCGGGACAGGGGATTAGCTCCTACAATGAGCAGTTCTTC. V gene TRBV2 combines with J gene TRBJ2-1; the match to TRBD1 covers 10 bases. J gave up 0 bases and V 5 bases, and 7 bases lay outside the gene matches. The CDR3 spans 17 residues. Germline V gives CDR1 SNHLY, CDR2 FYNNEI.

The genes are TRBV5-6 and TRBJ2-7; D remains ambiguous. The CDR3 has 13 amino acids. Trimming pared 0 bases from V and 0 bases from J, leaving 4 bases between. Germline-derived CDR1 and CDR2 are SGHDT and YYEEEE. The CDR3 DNA sequence: TGTGCCAGCAGCTTGGACATCTCCTACGAGCAGTACTTC. Encoded protein: CASSLDISYEQYF.